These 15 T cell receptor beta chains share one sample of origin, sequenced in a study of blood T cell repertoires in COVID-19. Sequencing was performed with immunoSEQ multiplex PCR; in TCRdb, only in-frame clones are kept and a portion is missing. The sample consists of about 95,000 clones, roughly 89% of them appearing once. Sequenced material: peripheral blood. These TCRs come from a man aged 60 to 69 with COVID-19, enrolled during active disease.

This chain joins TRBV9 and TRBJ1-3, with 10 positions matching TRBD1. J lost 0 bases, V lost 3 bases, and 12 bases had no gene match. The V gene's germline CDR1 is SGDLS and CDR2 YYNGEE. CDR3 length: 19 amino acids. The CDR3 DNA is TGTGCCAGCAGCGGACAGGGGGCCTTTTCCCCCACCTCTGGAAACACCATATATTTT. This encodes CASSGQGAFSPTSGNTIYF.

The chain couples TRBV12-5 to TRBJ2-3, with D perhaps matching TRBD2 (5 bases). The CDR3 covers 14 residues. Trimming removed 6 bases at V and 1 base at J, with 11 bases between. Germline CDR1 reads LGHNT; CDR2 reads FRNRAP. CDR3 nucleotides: TGTGCTAGTGGCCCATCACTAGGCACAGATACGCAGTATTTT. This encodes CASGPSLGTDTQYF.

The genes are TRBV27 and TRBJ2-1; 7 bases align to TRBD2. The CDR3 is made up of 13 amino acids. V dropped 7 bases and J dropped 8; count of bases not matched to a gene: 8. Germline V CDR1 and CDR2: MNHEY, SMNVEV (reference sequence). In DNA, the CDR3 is TGTGCCAGCAACACCCTAACTAGCGATGAGCAGTTCTTC. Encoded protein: CASNTLTSDEQFF.

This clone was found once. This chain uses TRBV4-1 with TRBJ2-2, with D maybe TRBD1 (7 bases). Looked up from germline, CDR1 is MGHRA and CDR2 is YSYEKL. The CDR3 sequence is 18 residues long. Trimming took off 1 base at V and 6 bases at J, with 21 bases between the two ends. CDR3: CASSQVPLIQGGPGELFF. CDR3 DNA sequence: TGCGCCAGCAGCCAAGTTCCCCTGATTCAGGGGGGTCCCGGGGAGCTGTTTTTT.

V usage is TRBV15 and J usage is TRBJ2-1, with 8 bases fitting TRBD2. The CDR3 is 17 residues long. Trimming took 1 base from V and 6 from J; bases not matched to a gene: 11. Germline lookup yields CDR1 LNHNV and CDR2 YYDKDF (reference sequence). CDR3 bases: TGTGCCACCAGCAGAGTAGCGGGATCCCTTTGGGGCAATGAGCAGTTCTTC. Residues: CATSRVAGSLWGNEQFF.

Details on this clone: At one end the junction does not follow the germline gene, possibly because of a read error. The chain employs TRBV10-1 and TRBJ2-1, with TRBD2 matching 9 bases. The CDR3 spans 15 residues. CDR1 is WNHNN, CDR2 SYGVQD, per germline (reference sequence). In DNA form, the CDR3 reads TGCGCCAGCAGCGAGTCCGGGACTAGCCGAAATGAGCAGTTCTTC. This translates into CASSESGTSRNEQFF.

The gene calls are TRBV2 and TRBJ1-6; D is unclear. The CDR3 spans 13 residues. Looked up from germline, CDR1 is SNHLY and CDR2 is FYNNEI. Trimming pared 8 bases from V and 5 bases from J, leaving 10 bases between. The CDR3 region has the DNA TGTGCCAGCCTTACACCGAATAATTCACCCCTCCACTTT. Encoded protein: CASLTPNNSPLHF.

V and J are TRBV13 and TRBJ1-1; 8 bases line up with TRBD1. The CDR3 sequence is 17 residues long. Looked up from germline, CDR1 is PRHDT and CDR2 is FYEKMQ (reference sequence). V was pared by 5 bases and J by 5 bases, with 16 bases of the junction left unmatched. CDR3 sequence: CASSDLAGGVGGTEAFF. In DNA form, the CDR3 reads TGTGCCAGCAGCGACTTGGCAGGGGGCGTCGGCGGAACTGAAGCTTTCTTT.

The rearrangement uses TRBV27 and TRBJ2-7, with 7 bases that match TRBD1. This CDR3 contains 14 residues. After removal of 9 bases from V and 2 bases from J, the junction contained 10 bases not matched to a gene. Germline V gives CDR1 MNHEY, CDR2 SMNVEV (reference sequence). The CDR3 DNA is TGTGCCAGTACCCCGACAGGGCAACCCTACGAGCAGTACTTC. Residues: CASTPTGQPYEQYF.

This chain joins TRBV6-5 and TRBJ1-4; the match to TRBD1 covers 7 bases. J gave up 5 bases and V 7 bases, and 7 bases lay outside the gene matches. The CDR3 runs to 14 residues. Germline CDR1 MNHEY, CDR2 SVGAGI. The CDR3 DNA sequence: TGTGCCAGCATCCGAACGACAGGGAATGAAAAACTGTTTTTT. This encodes CASIRTTGNEKLFF.

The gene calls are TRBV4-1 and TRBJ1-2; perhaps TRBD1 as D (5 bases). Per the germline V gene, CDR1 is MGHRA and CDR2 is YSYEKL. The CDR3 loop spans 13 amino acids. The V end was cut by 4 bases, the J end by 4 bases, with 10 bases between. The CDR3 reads CASSPLDSYGYTF. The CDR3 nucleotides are TGCGCCAGCAGCCCCCTTGACAGCTATGGCTACACCTTC.

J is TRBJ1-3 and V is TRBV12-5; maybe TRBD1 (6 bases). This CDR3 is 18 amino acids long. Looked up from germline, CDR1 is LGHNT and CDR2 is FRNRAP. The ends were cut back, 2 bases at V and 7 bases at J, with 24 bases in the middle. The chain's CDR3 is CASGLPYRRDTTRNTIYF. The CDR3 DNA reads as TGTGCTAGTGGTTTGCCCTACCGCCGGGACACCACACGGAACACCATATATTTT.

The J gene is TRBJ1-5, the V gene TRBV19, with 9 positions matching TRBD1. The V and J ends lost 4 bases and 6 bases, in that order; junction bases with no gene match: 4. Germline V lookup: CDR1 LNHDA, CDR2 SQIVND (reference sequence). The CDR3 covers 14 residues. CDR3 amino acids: CASSKTGGGQPQHF. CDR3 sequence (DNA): TGTGCCAGTAGTAAGACAGGGGGTGGTCAGCCCCAGCATTTT.

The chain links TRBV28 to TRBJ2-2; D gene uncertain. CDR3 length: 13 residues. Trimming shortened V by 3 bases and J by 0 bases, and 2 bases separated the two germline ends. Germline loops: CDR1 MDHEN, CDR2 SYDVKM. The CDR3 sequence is CASSFTNTGELFF. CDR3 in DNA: TGTGCCAGCAGTTTCACGAACACCGGGGAGCTGTTTTTT. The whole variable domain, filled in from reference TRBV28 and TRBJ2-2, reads DVKVTQSSRYLVKRTGEKVFLECVQDMDHENMFWYRQDPGLGLRLIYFSYDVKMKEKGDIPEGYSVSREKKERFSLILESASTNQTSMYLCASSFTNTGELFFGEGSRLTVL.

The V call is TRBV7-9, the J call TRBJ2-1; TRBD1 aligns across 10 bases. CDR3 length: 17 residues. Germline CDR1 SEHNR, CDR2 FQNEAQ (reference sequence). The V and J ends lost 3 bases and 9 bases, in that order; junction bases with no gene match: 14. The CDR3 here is CASSFPSTGQGQVEQFF. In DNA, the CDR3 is TGTGCCAGCAGCTTTCCCAGTACGGGACAGGGGCAGGTTGAGCAGTTCTTC.